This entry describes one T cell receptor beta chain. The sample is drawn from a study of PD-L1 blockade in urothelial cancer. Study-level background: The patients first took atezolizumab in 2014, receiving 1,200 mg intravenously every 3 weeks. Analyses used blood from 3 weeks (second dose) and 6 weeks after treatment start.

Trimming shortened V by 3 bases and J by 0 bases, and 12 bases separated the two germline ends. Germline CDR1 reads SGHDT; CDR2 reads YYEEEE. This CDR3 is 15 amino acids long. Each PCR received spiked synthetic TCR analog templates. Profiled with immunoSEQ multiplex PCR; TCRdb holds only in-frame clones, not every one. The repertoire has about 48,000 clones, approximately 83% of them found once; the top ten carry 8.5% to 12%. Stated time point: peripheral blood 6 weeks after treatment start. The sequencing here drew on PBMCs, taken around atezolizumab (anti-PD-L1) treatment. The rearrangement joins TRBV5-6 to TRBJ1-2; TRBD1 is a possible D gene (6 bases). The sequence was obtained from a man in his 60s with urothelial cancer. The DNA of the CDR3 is TGTGCCAGCAGCTCTGGACAGACTTCTAACTATGGCTACACCTTC. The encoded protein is CASSSGQTSNYGYTF.